A selection of T cell receptor beta chains follows, all from one sample in a study of cytomegalovirus exposure and HLA in healthy donors. Assay used: immunoSEQ multiplex PCR; TCRdb lists only in-frame clones, some missing. The sample holds 150,000 to 200,000 clones, 91% seen once. Material for sequencing was PBMCs. The receptors come from a woman younger than 35 in good health and CMV-seropositive. Both conserved end residues are trimmed from each CDR3. Some rows have no size entry. The others give once, few or many, or a class for an expanded clone.

clone size: NA
J gene: TRBJ2-3
V gene: TRBV9
CDR3 protein: ASSPGGGVTQY

clone size: NA
J gene: TRBJ1-1
V gene: TRBV6-5
CDR3 protein: ASSPWDSLTEAF

clone size: NA
J gene: TRBJ2-3
V gene: TRBV19
CDR3 protein: ASSIAGVDTQY

clone size: NA
J gene: TRBJ1-4
V gene: TRBV7-3
CDR3 protein: ASSCWITWAFNEKLF

clone size: NA
J gene: TRBJ2-1
V gene: TRBV5-1
CDR3 protein: ASSGGTSGGNEQF

clone size: NA
J gene: TRBJ1-2
V gene: TRBV19
CDR3 protein: ASTPGDGSDGYT

clone size: NA
J gene: TRBJ2-7
V gene: TRBV18
CDR3 protein: ASSAGTTYEQY

clone size: NA
J gene: TRBJ2-7
V gene: TRBV7-9
CDR3 protein: ASSFQGPGGEQY

clone size: NA
J gene: TRBJ2-1
V gene: TRBV9
CDR3 protein: ASSRSRGGPRNEQF

clone size: NA
J gene: TRBJ2-2
V gene: TRBV7-9
CDR3 protein: ASSPGTEPTGELF

clone size: NA
J gene: TRBJ2-7
V gene: TRBV7-2
CDR3 protein: ASSSRTGAYEQY

clone size: few
J gene: TRBJ1-2
V gene: TRBV6-5
CDR3 protein: ASSGLQGGGGYT

clone size: NA
J gene: TRBJ2-2
V gene: TRBV7-2
CDR3 protein: ASSLVRQPTGELF

clone size: once
J gene: TRBJ2-3
V gene: TRBV2
CDR3 protein: ASSPGLATDTQY

clone size: NA
J gene: TRBJ2-3
V gene: TRBV7-7
CDR3 protein: ASSVDSSTDTQY

clone size: NA
J gene: TRBJ2-7
V gene: TRBV29-1
CDR3 protein: SVDTDSSYEQY

clone size: NA
J gene: TRBJ2-3
V gene: TRBV4-2
CDR3 protein: ASSHGSTDTQY

clone size: NA
J gene: TRBJ1-1
V gene: TRBV27
CDR3 protein: ASSFRGTGNTEAF

clone size: NA
J gene: TRBJ1-3
V gene: TRBV15
CDR3 protein: AVLAGTNSGNTIY